The 23 T cell receptor beta chains in this list originate from one sample, sequenced in a study of Graves' ophthalmopathy and Graves' hyperthyroidism. Amplification of TCR beta CDR3 regions used RNA transcripts. Scientists carried out first-round RT-PCR using HTBI primers and then a second-round multiplex PCR. In TCRdb, the multiplex PCR reads were re-called with MiXCR into one record per CDR3 protein. The profile shows roughly 160,000 distinct CDR3 sequences, over 35% of them singletons. The sample comprised peripheral blood. The receptors were gathered from a woman between 40 and 55 years old with Graves' ophthalmopathy.

The table lists this clonotype with many counts. V is TRBV7-3 and J is TRBJ2-2, with TRBD1 as a possible D gene (6 bases). The germline V and J ends were trimmed by 7 bases and 5 bases, with 17 bases remaining between them. The CDR3 sequence is 15 residues long. Looked up from germline, CDR1 is SGHTA and CDR2 is FQGTGA. The CDR3 DNA sequence: TGTGCCAGCACCAGGACGCAGGGGAGAACCGGGGAGCTGTTTTTT. Translation: CASTRTQGRTGELFF. Using reference TRBV7-3 and TRBJ2-2 for the parts outside the CDR3, the full variable domain is GAGVSQTPSNKVTEKGKYVELRCDPISGHTALYWYRQSLGQGPEFLIYFQGTGAADDSGLPNDRFFAVRPEGSVSTLKIQRTERGDSAVYLCASTRTQGRTGELFFGEGSRLTVL.

The chain recombines TRBV4-2 with TRBJ1-1; 9 bases map to TRBD1. The CDR3 runs 17 residues. Per germline, CDR1 LGHNA and CDR2 YNFKEQ. J lost 4 bases, V lost 1 base, and 10 bases had no gene match. The CDR3: CASSQAQGAATGTEAFF. Here the CDR3 DNA reads TGTGCCAGCAGCCAAGCACAGGGGGCGGCGACGGGCACTGAAGCTTTCTTT.

CDR3 bases: TGTGCCAGCAGTTTAGATCTTGCGGGGGCCGGAGAGCAGTACTTC. Residues: CASSLDLAGAGEQYF. The rearrangement links TRBV12-3 or TRBV12-4 to TRBJ2-7, with D possibly being TRBD2 (7 bases). The CDR3 has 15 amino acids. V lost 1 base and J lost 7, with 17 bases in between.

The V call is TRBV6-2 or TRBV6-3, the J call TRBJ2-7; the D call may be TRBD1 or TRBD2 (7 bases each). Looked up from germline, CDR1 is MNHEY and CDR2 is SVGEGT. The CDR3 is made up of 14 amino acids. Between the trimmed V and J ends, which lost 2 bases and 5 bases, there was a span of 13 bases. This CDR3 is CASSYETGRDEQYF. The CDR3 DNA reads TGTGCCAGCAGTTACGAGACAGGGAGGGACGAGCAGTACTTC.

This clonotype was detected many times. The chain uses TRBV7-8 and TRBJ2-7, with D possibly being TRBD1 or TRBD2 (5 bases each). Trimming cost V 1 base and J 1 base, with 17 bases left between them. Germline loops: CDR1 SGHVS, CDR2 FQNEAQ. The CDR3 is 17 amino acids. CDR3 bases: TGTGCCAGCAGCTTAGTGGGGGTGATGGCCCTATCCTACGAGCAGTACTTC. Its translation: CASSLVGVMALSYEQYF.

This clonotype has at least ten counts. The V gene is TRBV20-1, the J gene TRBJ1-5; D unresolved. The CDR3 sequence is 14 residues long. Trimming left V 5 bases short and J 2 bases short, with 13 bases between. From germline, CDR1 is DFQATT and CDR2 SNEGSKA (reference sequence). This CDR3 is CSASAGSGNQPQHF. The CDR3, as DNA: TGCAGTGCTTCCGCTGGATCAGGCAATCAGCCCCAGCATTTT.

V gene TRBV19 combines with J gene TRBJ2-5; unclear D gene. CDR1 is LNHDA, CDR2 SQIVND, per germline (reference sequence). This CDR3 has 13 residues. V dropped 3 bases and J dropped 4 bases, with 9 bases sitting between them. The DNA for the CDR3 is TGTGCCAGTAGTATTAAGTGGGGAGAGACCCAGTACTTC. The encoded protein is CASSIKWGETQYF.

The chain has TRBV19 and TRBJ2-7; 9 bases map to TRBD1. Trimming took 6 bases from V and 5 from J; bases not matched to a gene: 8. This CDR3 contains 14 residues. Germline V gene data show CDR1 as LNHDA and CDR2 as SQIVND (reference sequence). The CDR3 here is CASRPGQGYHEQYF. The CDR3 DNA follows: TGTGCCAGTAGACCGGGACAGGGTTACCACGAGCAGTACTTC.

The table lists this clonotype with many counts. The chain recombines TRBV7-9 with TRBJ2-7; no definite D call. This CDR3 has 11 amino acids. Germline V gene lookup returns CDR1 SEHNR and CDR2 FQNEAQ (reference sequence). V lost 7 bases, J lost 2 bases, and 6 bases lay in between. The CDR3 is CASTHTYEQYF. The CDR3 DNA is TGTGCCAGCACCCACACCTACGAGCAGTACTTC.

The J gene is TRBJ2-7, the V gene TRBV11-1, with a possible D match to TRBD2 (5 bases). This CDR3 is 16 amino acids long. Germline assignment: CDR1 SGHAT and CDR2 FQDESV (reference sequence). The ends were cut back, 3 bases at V and 6 bases at J, with 21 bases in the middle. The CDR3 here is CASSLPSGGALGEQYF. The CDR3 region has the DNA TGTGCCAGCAGCTTGCCCTCTGGAGGAGCCCTAGGCGAGCAGTACTTC.

This clonotype appeared a single time. The rearrangement joins TRBV11-1 to TRBJ2-7, with 12 bases fitting TRBD2. Per the germline V gene, CDR1 is SGHAT and CDR2 is FQDESV (reference sequence). The trim removed 6 bases at V and 0 bases at J, leaving 9 bases unmatched. The CDR3 length is 17 residues. CDR3 DNA: TGTGCCAGCAGACCTACTAGCGGGGGGCTCCTCTCCTACGAGCAGTACTTC. Protein sequence: CASRPTSGGLLSYEQYF.

The chain carries TRBV28 and TRBJ1-2, with TRBD1 matching over 11 bases. Germline V CDR1 and CDR2: MDHEN, SYDVKM. There are 16 residues in the CDR3. V shed 5 bases, J shed 4 bases, and the junction held 9 bases outside the gene matches. CDR3 protein: CASSESGTGGSYGYTF. In DNA form, the CDR3 reads TGTGCCAGCAGTGAATCCGGGACAGGGGGTTCCTATGGCTACACCTTC.

This clonotype was recorded a few times. The junction does not match germline at one end; this may be a read error. The chain links TRBV10-2 to TRBJ2-7, with D perhaps matching TRBD1 (5 bases). Germline V CDR1 and CDR2: WSHSY, SAAADI. The CDR3 runs to 15 residues. The chain's CDR3 is CASSPAQGRGYEQYF. The CDR3 DNA reads TGTGCCAGCAGCCCAGCCCAGGGAAGAGGCTACGAGCAGTACTTC.

The chain combines TRBV6-1 with TRBJ1-1; D not certain. The V end was cut by 4 bases, the J end by 5 bases, with 11 bases between. The CDR3 spans 13 residues. Germline V lookup: CDR1 MNHNS, CDR2 SASEGT. CDR3 amino acids: CASSGEGVTEAFF. The CDR3 bases are TGTGCCAGCAGTGGTGAGGGTGTGACTGAAGCTTTCTTT.

The rearrangement uses TRBV6-5 and TRBJ1-2, with a tentative D call TRBD1 (6 bases). Germline-derived CDR1 and CDR2 are MNHEY and SVGAGI. The CDR3 loop spans 14 amino acids. The V and J ends lost 5 bases and 8 bases respectively, with 18 bases between them. CDR3 coding DNA: TGTGCCAGCAGTCATCGACAGGCCCAGGGAGGCTACACCTTC. Encoded protein: CASSHRQAQGGYTF.

This clonotype was counted ten times or more. The V and J genes are TRBV6-5 and TRBJ1-2, with D possibly TRBD1 on 5 matching bases. CDR1 is MNHEY and CDR2 is SVGAGI in the germline V gene. V was trimmed by 2 bases and J by 4 bases, leaving 20 bases between them. CDR3 length: 17 amino acids. CDR3 nucleotide sequence: TGTGCCAGCAGTTACGATTCGGGGGGTCTTATTGGCTATGGCTACACCTTC. This translates into CASSYDSGGLIGYGYTF.

This clonotype came up many times. The V gene is TRBV9, the J gene TRBJ2-5; either TRBD1 or TRBD2 may supply D (6 bases each). Trimming shortened V by 3 bases and J by 3 bases, and 15 bases separated the two germline ends. The V gene's germline CDR1 is SGDLS and CDR2 YYNGEE. The CDR3 has 15 amino acids. The CDR3 DNA follows: TGTGCCAGCAGCGCTTCCCCGGGGGCAGAAGAGACCCAGTACTTC. Its protein product is CASSASPGAEETQYF.

This clonotype was seen ten or more times. The chain links TRBV15 to TRBJ2-7, with 9 nucleotides matching TRBD1. V gave up 1 base and J gave up 1 base; unmatched junction bases: 8. CDR3 size: 17 residues. Germline CDR1 reads LNHNV; CDR2 reads YYDKDF (reference sequence). The CDR3 nucleotides are TGTGCCACCAGCAGAGCCCCGGGACAGGGTGTTTCCTACGAGCAGTACTTC. Protein product: CATSRAPGQGVSYEQYF.

This clonotype has a count of ten or more. This chain links TRBV28 with TRBJ2-5, with unresolved D. Germline lookup yields CDR1 MDHEN and CDR2 SYDVKM. Trimming left V 6 bases short and J 0 bases short, with 11 bases between. CDR3 length: 14 amino acids. Written as DNA, the CDR3 is TGTGCCAGCAGGCCTGCCCGGTACCAAGAGACCCAGTACTTC. Translation gives CASRPARYQETQYF.

In its sample, this clonotype was seen many times. The chain joins TRBV11-3 to TRBJ2-2; TRBD2 is a possible D gene (5 bases). V was pared by 1 base and J by 5 bases, with 8 bases between. The CDR3 runs 14 residues. Germline CDR1 is SGHNT and CDR2 is YENEEA. DNA of the CDR3: TGTGCCAGCAGCTTAGTCATAGCGACCGGGGAGCTGTTTTTT. Protein: CASSLVIATGELFF.

The chain uses TRBV6-1 and TRBJ1-1; possible D gene TRBD1, 5 bases. The V end lost 1 base, the J end lost 0 bases, and 12 bases lay between the germline ends. The CDR3 is 16 amino acids. From germline, CDR1 is MNHNS and CDR2 SASEGT. In DNA, the CDR3 is TGTGCCAGCAGTGAAGTTTTAGGGGAGCTGAACACTGAAGCTTTCTTT. Encoded protein: CASSEVLGELNTEAFF.

This clonotype came up many times. The V call is TRBV28, the J call TRBJ1-1; D may be TRBD1 (6 bases). The germline gives CDR1 MDHEN, CDR2 SYDVKM. The CDR3 spans 14 residues. V was trimmed by 4 bases and J by 4 bases, leaving 13 bases between them. The CDR3 reads CASSSQGRGTEAFF. The CDR3 DNA reads as TGTGCCAGCAGTTCACAGGGAAGGGGCACTGAAGCTTTCTTT.

This clonotype was seen repeatedly, ten times or more. CDR3 nucleotide sequence: TGTGCCAGCAGTTACACGGCAGGGAGATTAACAGCTAACGGTGGCTATGGCTACACCTTC. Translation gives CASSYTAGRLTANGGYGYTF. The chain recombines TRBV6-2 or TRBV6-3 with TRBJ1-2; D is perhaps TRBD1 (5 bases). Trimming took off 2 bases at V and 4 bases at J, with 29 bases between the two ends. The germline V gene has CDR1 MNHEY and CDR2 SVGEGT. The CDR3 sequence is 20 residues long.